Each of the 30 T cell receptor beta chains below was sequenced from the same sample in a study of T cells in Graves' hyperthyroidism and ophthalmopathy. It was RNA transcripts that yielded the amplified TCR beta CDR3 regions. Primed by the HTBI set, a first-round RT-PCR was run on the TCR CDR3. One entry per CDR3 protein results from TCRdb running MiXCR on the multiplex PCR reads. The table lists 300,000 to 350,000 distinct CDR3 sequences, 18% of them singletons. The sample was blood. The receptors were sampled from a woman in her forties or fifties with Graves' hyperthyroidism.

This clonotype showed up many times. The chain couples TRBV2 to TRBJ1-1; D is unresolved. From germline, CDR1 is SNHLY and CDR2 FYNNEI. This CDR3 is 14 amino acids long. Trimming took 3 bases from V and 0 from J, leaving 8 bases between them. CDR3: CASSDVGMNTEAFF. CDR3 coding DNA: TGTGCCAGCAGTGATGTAGGCATGAACACTGAAGCTTTCTTT.

This clonotype was picked up many times. The CDR3 loop reads CASSYVQPTGNYGYTF. CDR3 nucleotides: TGTGCCAGCAGTTACGTCCAGCCAACAGGGAACTATGGCTACACCTTC. The chain carries TRBV6-5 and TRBJ1-2; D might be TRBD1 (6 bases). V was trimmed by 2 bases and J by 2 bases, leaving 15 bases between them. Germline V gene lookup returns CDR1 MNHEY and CDR2 SVGAGI. This CDR3 comprises 16 residues.

The chain is built from TRBV10-3 and TRBJ2-1, with D perhaps assigned TRBD1 or TRBD2 (5 bases each). The CDR3 spans 16 residues. Germline-derived CDR1 and CDR2 are ENHRY and SYGVKD. With 6 bases removed from V and 3 bases from J, the gap between germline ends came to 18 bases. This CDR3 reads CAIRPGTAGVYNEQFF. The CDR3 DNA is TGTGCCATCAGACCCGGGACGGCTGGAGTCTACAATGAGCAGTTCTTC.

There are many counts of this clonotype. The chain combines TRBV28 with TRBJ2-7; TRBD2 agrees at 10 bases. The germline CDR1 and CDR2 sequences are MDHEN and SYDVKM. After removal of 1 base from V and 0 bases from J, the junction contained 9 bases not matched to a gene. There are 18 residues in the CDR3. CDR3 loop: CASSLSHSGTSASYEQYF. The CDR3 coding sequence is TGTGCCAGCAGTTTATCCCACTCCGGGACTAGCGCCTCCTACGAGCAGTACTTC.

This clonotype was observed a handful of times. The V gene is TRBV18, the J gene TRBJ2-7; D unresolved. Germline values: CDR1 KGHSH, CDR2 LQKENI. The ends were cut back, 2 bases at V and 2 bases at J, with 13 bases in the middle. The CDR3 is made up of 15 amino acids. The CDR3 loop reads CASSPVGRSAYEQYV. CDR3 DNA sequence: TGTGCCAGCTCACCAGTCGGACGTTCGGCCTACGAGCAGTACGTC.

This clonotype was recorded many times. CDR3: CASQVDLETDTQYF. In DNA, the CDR3 is TGTGCCAGCCAAGTAGATCTAGAGACAGATACGCAGTATTTT. The chain links TRBV18 to TRBJ2-3; D gene ambiguous. Germline CDR1 reads KGHSH; CDR2 reads LQKENI. The length of the CDR3 is 14 residues. Trimming stripped 8 bases from V and 3 bases from J, with 15 bases between.

This clonotype was observed at least ten times. The CDR3 loop reads CASSYSSLAVPSYEQYF. The DNA for the CDR3 is TGTGCCAGCAGTTACTCGTCTCTAGCGGTCCCATCCTACGAGCAGTACTTC. The rearrangement uses TRBV6-2 or TRBV6-3 and TRBJ2-7; 7 nucleotides match TRBD2. From germline, CDR1 is MNHEY and CDR2 SVGEGT. This CDR3 region has 17 residues. J was trimmed by 1 base and V by 0 bases; bases with no gene match: 9.

V gene TRBV11-2 combines with J gene TRBJ2-2; D not certain. The ends were cut back, 5 bases at V and 4 bases at J, with 20 bases in the middle. The length of the CDR3 is 17 residues. CDR1 and CDR2 (germline): SGHAT, FQNNGV. CDR3 residues: CASSPPEYEKSTGELFF. For the CDR3, the DNA is TGTGCCAGCAGCCCTCCCGAGTACGAAAAAAGCACCGGGGAGCTGTTTTTT.

This chain connects TRBV19 to TRBJ2-5; 7 bases line up with TRBD1. Germline V gene sequence: CDR1 LNHDA, CDR2 SQIVND (reference sequence). The CDR3 runs to 14 residues. Trimming took 6 bases from V and 3 from J; bases not matched to a gene: 7. In DNA form, the CDR3 reads TGTGCCAGTAGAGGGACAGTGTCAGAAGAGACCCAGTACTTC. Translation gives CASRGTVSEETQYF.

Only a few counts were recorded for this clonotype. The chain joins TRBV7-8 to TRBJ2-7; 10 bases map to TRBD2. Germline trimming cut 2 bases from V and 5 bases from J; bases unmatched to any gene: 9. This CDR3 has 16 amino acids. The germline CDR1 and CDR2 sequences are SGHVS and FQNEAQ. The CDR3 loop is CASSLSSASGRDEQYF. In DNA form, the CDR3 reads TGTGCCAGCAGCTTATCCTCGGCTAGCGGGAGAGACGAGCAGTACTTC.

The sample holds many counts of this clonotype. The chain is built from TRBV3-1 and TRBJ2-5; no reliable D call. The CDR3 contains 12 residues. V lost 7 bases to trimming and J lost 9 bases, with 15 bases between them. Germline V gene data show CDR1 as LGHDT and CDR2 as YNNKEL (reference sequence). As DNA, the CDR3 is TGTGCCAGCATCACTAACGACGGAGCCCAGTACTTC. It specifies CASITNDGAQYF.

This clonotype appeared a few times. CDR3 protein: CASSYPYPPGTGNTGELFF. The CDR3 DNA reads as TGTGCCAGCAGTTACCCCTACCCACCCGGGACAGGGAACACCGGGGAGCTGTTTTTT. This sequence joins TRBV6-5 and TRBJ2-2; 8 bases match TRBD1. This CDR3 is 19 amino acids long. Germline trimming cut 2 bases from V and 1 base from J; bases unmatched to any gene: 12. CDR1 MNHEY and CDR2 SVGAGI come from the germline V gene.

This clonotype was observed a handful of times. The V call is TRBV7-3, the J call TRBJ2-7; 8 bases align to TRBD2. The CDR3 contains 13 residues. The J segment lost 5 bases and the V segment lost 5 bases, leaving 5 bases of the junction unmatched. Germline V lookup: CDR1 SGHTA, CDR2 FQGTGA. The CDR3 bases are TGTGCCAGCAGCCCCGGGGGGGGCCACGAGCAGTACTTC. It is translated as CASSPGGGHEQYF.

This clonotype has ten or more counts. The gene calls are TRBV11-2 and TRBJ2-5; a possible D gene is TRBD1 (5 bases). Germline lookup yields CDR1 SGHAT and CDR2 FQNNGV. Trimming stripped 8 bases from V and 2 bases from J, with 9 bases between. The CDR3 runs to 12 residues. CDR3: CASAPGQETQYF. CDR3 DNA sequence: TGTGCCAGCGCTCCAGGGCAAGAGACCCAGTACTTC.

There are many counts of this clonotype. V and J are TRBV24-1 and TRBJ2-3, with 9 positions matching TRBD1. Germline assignment: CDR1 KGHDR and CDR2 SFDVKD. The CDR3 length is 15 residues. Trimming cost V 5 bases and J 0 bases; bases outside gene matches: 2. The CDR3 DNA follows: TGTGCCACCAGTGCCGGGACAGGGAGCACAGATACGCAGTATTTT. It translates to CATSAGTGSTDTQYF.

V gene TRBV5-1 combines with J gene TRBJ1-1, with a weak D call TRBD1 (6 bases). V dropped 4 bases and J dropped 4 bases, with 14 bases sitting between them. Germline V gives CDR1 SGHRS, CDR2 YFSETQ. The CDR3 runs to 14 residues. The CDR3 is CASSLTTGSTEAFF. The CDR3 nucleotides read TGCGCCAGCAGCCTCACTACAGGGTCCACTGAAGCTTTCTTT. The full variable domain, rest sourced from reference TRBV5-1 and TRBJ1-1, is KAGVTQTPRYLIKTRGQQVTLSCSPISGHRSVSWYQQTPGQGLQFLFEYFSETQRNKGNFPGRFSGRQFSNSRSEMNVSTLELGDSALYLCASSLTTGSTEAFFGQGTRLTVV.

The sample holds a few counts of this clonotype. The V and J genes are TRBV5-1 and TRBJ2-7, with 8 bases that match TRBD2. V was pared by 7 bases and J by 0 bases, with 9 bases of the junction left unmatched. Germline V lookup: CDR1 SGHRS, CDR2 YFSETQ. The length of the CDR3 is 15 residues. The CDR3 is CASSRTSGNSYEQYF. The CDR3 nucleotides are TGCGCCAGCTCCCGCACTAGCGGTAACTCCTACGAGCAGTACTTC.

This clonotype was picked up a small number of times. The chain is built from TRBV5-1 and TRBJ2-3; 10 bases match TRBD2. The CDR3 loop spans 15 amino acids. The germline V gene encodes CDR1 SGHRS and CDR2 YFSETQ. Losses at the gene ends were 6 bases for V and 2 bases for J; bases not matched to a gene: 6. CDR3: CASTERGGSTDTQYF. For the CDR3, the DNA is TGCGCCAGCACTGAGCGGGGGGGCTCCACAGATACGCAGTATTTT.

The rearrangement links TRBV6-6 to TRBJ2-3; D remains ambiguous. This CDR3 is 13 amino acids long. Trimming shortened V by 2 bases and J by 0 bases, and 3 bases separated the two germline ends. Germline V CDR1 and CDR2: MNHNY, SVGAGI (reference sequence). DNA of the CDR3: TGTGCCAGCAGTTACCAGAGCACAGATACGCAGTATTTT. It codes for CASSYQSTDTQYF.

This clonotype was picked up a small number of times. The chain couples TRBV11-2 to TRBJ1-2, with 8 positions matching TRBD1. The CDR3 extends over 14 amino acids. J lost 3 bases, V lost 8 bases, and 8 bases had no gene match. Per germline, CDR1 SGHAT and CDR2 FQNNGV. CDR3 DNA: TGTGCCAGCGGAACACAACAGGGGGACTATGGCTACACCTTC. Translating it yields CASGTQQGDYGYTF.

In nucleotides, the CDR3 is TGTGCCATCAGCGGGACAGGGGGTACTTCACCCCTCCACTTT. It translates to CAISGTGGTSPLHF. The rearrangement joins TRBV10-3 to TRBJ1-6; 11 nucleotides line up with TRBD1. Per germline, CDR1 ENHRY and CDR2 SYGVKD. The CDR3 runs to 14 residues. J lost 9 bases, V lost 6 bases, and 4 bases had no gene match.

In its sample, this clonotype was seen many times. V usage is TRBV3-1 and J usage is TRBJ2-3; 13 positions match TRBD2. Germline trimming cut 4 bases from V and 5 bases from J; bases unmatched to any gene: 3. Germline lookup yields CDR1 LGHDT and CDR2 YNNKEL (reference sequence). CDR3 size: 15 residues. In DNA form, the CDR3 reads TGTGCCAGCAGCCCTACTAGCGGGGGGGAAGATACGCAGTATTTT. This translates into CASSPTSGGEDTQYF.

Only a few counts were recorded for this clonotype. V gene TRBV29-1 combines with J gene TRBJ1-2; 9 bases align to TRBD1. The CDR3 covers 16 residues. Germline V gives CDR1 SQVTM, CDR2 ANQGSEA. The V and J ends lost 7 bases and 8 bases, in that order; junction bases with no gene match: 20. The CDR3 reads CSALEGDRAKRSGYTF. CDR3 sequence (DNA): TGCAGCGCCCTAGAGGGGGACAGGGCCAAAAGGAGCGGCTACACCTTC.

Many counts were recorded for this clonotype. The chain is built from TRBV7-3 and TRBJ1-1; D not certain. The V end was cut by 5 bases, the J end by 3 bases, with 10 bases between. The CDR3 length is 13 residues. Germline V gene lookup returns CDR1 SGHTA and CDR2 FQGTGA. CDR3 nucleotide sequence: TGTGCCAGCAGCGTCGAGCTTGACACTGAAGCTTTCTTT. It specifies CASSVELDTEAFF.

The chain employs TRBV20-1 and TRBJ2-5, with D perhaps TRBD2 (5 bases). V dropped 1 base and J dropped 8 bases, with 17 bases sitting between them. The CDR3 extends over 14 amino acids. The V gene's germline CDR1 is DFQATT and CDR2 SNEGSKA (reference sequence). CDR3 bases: TGCAGTGCTAGAGTAAACATCCTTTCGGGAACCCAGTACTTC. It encodes CSARVNILSGTQYF.

In its sample, this clonotype was seen a few times. The chain couples TRBV30 to TRBJ1-5; D not certain. V was pared by 3 bases and J by 4 bases, with 7 bases between. Germline lookup yields CDR1 GTSNPN and CDR2 SVGIG (reference sequence). CDR3 length: 12 amino acids. The CDR3 region is CAWSSPNQPQHF. DNA for the CDR3: TGTGCCTGGAGCAGCCCAAATCAGCCCCAGCATTTT. Drawing the rest from reference TRBV30 and TRBJ1-5, the complete variable domain is SQTIHQWPATLVQPVGSPLSLECTVEGTSNPNLYWYRQAAGRGLQLLFYSVGIGQISSEVPQNLSASRPQDRQFILSSKKLLLSDSGFYLCAWSSPNQPQHFGDGTRLSIL.

This clonotype was detected ten times or more. The chain joins TRBV20-1 to TRBJ1-2; D gene unclear. V gave up 2 bases and J gave up 2 bases, with 6 bases separating them. Germline CDR1 reads DFQATT; CDR2 reads SNEGSKA (reference sequence). This CDR3 region has 12 residues. CDR3 loop: CSARQLNYGYTF. The CDR3 nucleotides are TGCAGTGCTAGACAGCTCAACTATGGCTACACCTTC.

V gene TRBV6-1 combines with J gene TRBJ1-5; no clear D. This CDR3 is 15 amino acids long. The germline V gene encodes CDR1 MNHNS and CDR2 SASEGT. V was trimmed by 5 bases and J by 0 bases, leaving 11 bases between them. CDR3 nucleotide sequence: TGTGCCAGCAGTCCCGACGCTCATAGCAATCAGCCCCAGCATTTT. Translating gives CASSPDAHSNQPQHF.

This clonotype has only a few counts. The chain employs TRBV3-1 and TRBJ2-3, with no clear D. V was clipped by 1 base and J by 2 bases, with 19 bases between them. CDR1 LGHDT and CDR2 YNNKEL come from the germline V gene (reference sequence). CDR3 length equals 18 residues. The CDR3 loop reads CASSQGGRKRNPTDTQYF. The CDR3 bases are TGTGCCAGCAGCCAAGGCGGACGAAAACGGAACCCCACAGATACGCAGTATTTT.

This clonotype appeared many times. The chain carries TRBV28 and TRBJ2-1; D might be TRBD2 (6 bases). Germline CDR1 MDHEN, CDR2 SYDVKM. V shed 5 bases and J shed 8 bases, with 10 bases lying between them. This CDR3 has 12 residues. The CDR3 region is CASSTRGYEQFF. CDR3 nucleotides: TGTGCCAGCAGTACACGGGGGTATGAGCAGTTCTTC.